The clone carrying this T cell receptor beta chain has a single count. Its target is unknown. This sample was included in a study of Ad26.COV2.S vaccination and SARS-CoV-2 variants. Study-level findings and limits: Spike-specific TCR breadth was greater in vaccine than placebo recipients. Researchers cautioned that TCR breadth and depth analyses may have underestimated total T cell responses.

Treatment given: roughly 20 received Ad26.COV2.S at low or high dose, single or two shots; 5 received placebo; per-sample allocation not given. Samples came from day 63 after the first vaccine or placebo injection. At a Boston site, the person donating was an adult of 18-55 years. The vaccine antigen was prefusion-stabilized Wuhan SARS-CoV-2 spike. The germline CDR1 and CDR2 sequences are KGHSH and LQKENI. This CDR3 is 15 amino acids long. The V and J ends lost 3 bases and 0 bases, in that order; junction bases with no gene match: 2. TCRdb's copy holds only in-frame clones and misses some; the assay was immunoSEQ multiplex PCR. The table records about 280,000 clones, 70% to 90% of them present only once.

The rearrangement joins TRBV18 to TRBJ2-3; TRBD1 matches 8 bases. The specimen comprised peripheral blood, sampled in a trial of Ad26.COV2.S vaccine versus placebo. This receptor was obtained from a person between 18 and 65 years old who received the Ad26.COV2.S COVID-19 vaccine or a placebo. This chain's CDR3 is CASSPWTGSTDTQYF. In nucleotides, the CDR3 is TGTGCCAGCTCACCCTGGACAGGGAGCACAGATACGCAGTATTTT. Combining the CDR3 with reference TRBV18 and TRBJ2-3 gives the whole variable domain NAGVMQNPRHLVRRRGQEARLRCSPMKGHSHVYWYRQLPEEGLKFMVYLQKENIIDESGMPKERFSAEFPKEGPSILRIQQVVRGDSAAYFCASSPWTGSTDTQYFGPGTRLTVL.